A single sample is the source of the 13 T cell receptor beta chains below, sequenced in a study of T cell repertoires in cytomegalovirus infection. TCRdb itself ran the reads through MiXCR, one entry per CDR3 protein. Of about 830,000 distinct CDR3 sequences listed, approximately 29% are singletons. Their target antigens are unknown. The sequencing used cultured CD8+ T cells from PBMCs, collected from culture after CMV antigen stimulation. These receptors came from a human donor in good health (CMV status not recorded). Some clones in this sample may be carry-over from other donors' samples.

The table lists this clonotype with many counts. This sequence joins TRBV7-2 and TRBJ2-3; D uncertain. Trimming removed 7 bases at V and 10 bases at J, with 9 bases between. CDR1 SGHTA and CDR2 FQGNSA come from the germline V gene. The CDR3 totals 10 residues. The CDR3 region is CASNFFPQYF. In nucleotides, the CDR3 is TGTGCCAGCAACTTCTTCCCGCAGTATTTT.

This clonotype was observed a few times. This chain connects TRBV7-6 to TRBJ2-3; possible D gene TRBD2, 6 bases. The CDR3 is 12 amino acids. The germline CDR1 and CDR2 sequences are SGHVS and FNYEAQ. Trimming took 5 bases from V and 5 from J, leaving 8 bases between them. CDR3 in DNA: TGTGCCAGCAGCCGGGGACTAGATACGCAGTATTTT. Protein product: CASSRGLDTQYF.

This clonotype was counted only a few times. The chain employs TRBV4-3 and TRBJ2-1; D ambiguous. Germline CDR1 reads LGHNA; CDR2 reads YSLEER. The length of the CDR3 is 15 residues. V was cut by 1 base and J by 3 bases, with 10 bases left in between. The CDR3 spells CASSQVFLDYNEQFF. The CDR3 nucleotides read TGCGCCAGCAGCCAAGTTTTTCTCGACTACAATGAGCAGTTCTTC.

This chain uses TRBV15 with TRBJ2-3; D ambiguous. Between the trimmed V and J ends, which lost 1 base and 3 bases, there was a span of 11 bases. The CDR3 is 15 amino acids. Germline loops: CDR1 LNHNV, CDR2 YYDKDF (reference sequence). The CDR3 nucleotides read TGTGCCACCAGCAGAGGCAACCTTGGGACAGATACGCAGTATTTT. Translated, it gives CATSRGNLGTDTQYF. Complete variable domain (other parts from reference TRBV15 and TRBJ2-3): DAMVIQNPRYQVTQFGKPVTLSCSQTLNHNVMYWYQQKSSQAPKLLFHYYDKDFNNEADTPDNFQSRRPNTSFCFLDIRSPGLGDTAMYLCATSRGNLGTDTQYFGPGTRLTVL.

The chain links TRBV24-1 to TRBJ2-4, with a possible D match to TRBD2 (5 bases). V lost 7 bases, J lost 6 bases, and 12 bases lay in between. There are 13 residues in the CDR3. From germline, CDR1 is KGHDR and CDR2 SFDVKD. The CDR3 here is CATSEGVGNIQYF. CDR3 nucleotides: TGTGCCACCAGCGAGGGTGTGGGAAACATTCAGTACTTC.

This clonotype came up a few times. This chain uses TRBV4-1 with TRBJ2-1; 7 bases line up with TRBD1. The CDR3 covers 16 residues. Unmatched junction bases numbered 7, after V lost 3 bases and J lost 2 bases. Germline CDR1 MGHRA, CDR2 YSYEKL. CDR3 DNA: TGCGCCAGCAGCCAGCCCGGGACAGCTACCTACAATGAGCAGTTCTTC. Its translation: CASSQPGTATYNEQFF.

This clonotype was seen at least ten times. The chain links TRBV7-8 to TRBJ2-5; D ambiguous. The CDR3 loop spans 13 amino acids. From germline, CDR1 is SGHVS and CDR2 FQNEAQ. V dropped 5 bases and J dropped 4 bases, with 11 bases sitting between them. The DNA for the CDR3 is TGTGCCAGCAGCCCACGAATGGGAGAGACCCAGTACTTC. It encodes CASSPRMGETQYF.

The chain uses TRBV6-8 and TRBJ2-3; 7 bases are a match to TRBD1. The CDR3 length is 17 residues. V was clipped by 4 bases and J by 2 bases; unmatched bases: 12. CDR1 is MNHGY, CDR2 SAAAGT, per germline. The CDR3 region has the DNA TGTGCCAGCAGTTCGAATCCACCGGGACAGATCACAGATACGCAGTATTTT. Protein: CASSSNPPGQITDTQYF.

With regard to this clonotype: Its ends do not fully match the called genes, so a read error is possible. The chain joins TRBV7-7 to TRBJ2-5; D possibly corresponds to TRBD1 (6 bases). CDR3 length: 15 residues. Germline V gives CDR1 SSHAT, CDR2 FNYEAQ (reference sequence). The CDR3 spells CASSFQQGPTETQYF. In nucleotides, the CDR3 is TGTGCTAGCAGCTTTCAACAGGGTCCCACCGAGACCCAGTACTTC.

This rearrangement joins TRBV6-2 or TRBV6-3 to TRBJ1-3, with unresolved D. From germline, CDR1 is MNHEY and CDR2 SVGEGT. Trimming removed 4 bases at V and 2 bases at J, with 12 bases between. CDR3 size: 15 residues. CDR3 residues: CASSSGPVPGNTIYF. CDR3 DNA sequence: TGTGCCAGCAGTTCTGGGCCCGTCCCTGGAAACACCATATATTTT.

The chain joins TRBV12-3 or TRBV12-4 to TRBJ1-4; 8 nucleotides align to TRBD1. The CDR3 loop spans 15 amino acids. The junction had 12 bases not matched to a gene; V was cut back by 5 bases and J by 10 bases. The CDR3 bases are TGTGCCAGCAGTCCTCCGGGACAGGTAGTAGGAAAACTGTTTTTT. This translates into CASSPPGQVVGKLFF.

There are a few counts of this clonotype. The chain has TRBV29-1 and TRBJ1-2; D gene ambiguous. V lost 6 bases to trimming and J lost 8 bases, with 16 bases between them. Germline CDR1 is SQVTM and CDR2 is ANQGSEA. This CDR3 spans 12 amino acids. CDR3 sequence reads: CSVASGSPGYTF. The CDR3 bases are TGCAGCGTCGCTTCGGGGTCGCCGGGCTACACCTTC.

This clonotype appeared a few times. The chain combines TRBV7-2 with TRBJ2-7; D is ambiguous. Trimming stripped 5 bases from V and 6 bases from J, with 20 bases between. CDR1 and CDR2 from the germline V gene are SGHTA and FQGNSA. The CDR3 is 15 residues long. The CDR3 loop reads CASSPHPGPWVEQYV. In DNA, the CDR3 is TGTGCCAGCAGCCCCCATCCCGGGCCATGGGTCGAGCAGTACGTC.